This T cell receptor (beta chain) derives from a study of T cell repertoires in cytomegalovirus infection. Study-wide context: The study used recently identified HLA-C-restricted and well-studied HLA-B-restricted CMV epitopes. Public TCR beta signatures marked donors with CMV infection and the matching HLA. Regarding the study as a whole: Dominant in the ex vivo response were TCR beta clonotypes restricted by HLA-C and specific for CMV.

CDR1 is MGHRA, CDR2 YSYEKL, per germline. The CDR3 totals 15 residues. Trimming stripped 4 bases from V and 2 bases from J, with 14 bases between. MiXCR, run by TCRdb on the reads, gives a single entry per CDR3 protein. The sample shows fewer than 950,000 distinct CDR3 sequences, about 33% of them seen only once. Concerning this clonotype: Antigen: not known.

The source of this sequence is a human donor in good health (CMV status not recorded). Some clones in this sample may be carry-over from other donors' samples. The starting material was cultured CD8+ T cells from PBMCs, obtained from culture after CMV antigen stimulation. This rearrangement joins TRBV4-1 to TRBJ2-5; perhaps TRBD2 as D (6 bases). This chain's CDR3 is CASSRIGTYQETQYF. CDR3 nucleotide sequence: TGCGCCAGCAGCCGAATCGGGACTTATCAAGAGACCCAGTACTTC.